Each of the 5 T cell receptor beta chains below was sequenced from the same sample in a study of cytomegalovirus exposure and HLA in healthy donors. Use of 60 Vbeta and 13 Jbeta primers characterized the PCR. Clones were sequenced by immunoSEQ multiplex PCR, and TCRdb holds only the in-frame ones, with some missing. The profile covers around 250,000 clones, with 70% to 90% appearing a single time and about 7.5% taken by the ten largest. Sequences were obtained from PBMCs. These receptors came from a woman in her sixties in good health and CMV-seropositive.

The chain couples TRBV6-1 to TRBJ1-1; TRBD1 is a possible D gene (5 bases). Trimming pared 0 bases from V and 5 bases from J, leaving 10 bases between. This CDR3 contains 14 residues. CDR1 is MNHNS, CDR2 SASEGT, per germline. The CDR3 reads CASSEAQGLTEAFF. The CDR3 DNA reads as TGTGCCAGCAGTGAAGCCCAGGGCCTTACTGAAGCTTTCTTT.

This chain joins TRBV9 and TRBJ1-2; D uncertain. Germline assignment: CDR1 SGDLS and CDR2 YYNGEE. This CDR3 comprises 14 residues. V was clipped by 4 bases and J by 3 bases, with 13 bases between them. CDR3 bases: TGTGCCAGCAGCTCTCTAACAGTGGACTATGGCTACACCTTC. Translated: CASSSLTVDYGYTF.

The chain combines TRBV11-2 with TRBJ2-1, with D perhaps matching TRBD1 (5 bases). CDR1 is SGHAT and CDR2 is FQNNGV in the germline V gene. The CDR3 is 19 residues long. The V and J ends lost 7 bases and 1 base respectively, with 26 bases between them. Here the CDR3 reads CASIQGRERLVGSYNEQFF. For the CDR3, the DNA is TGTGCCAGCATCCAAGGCAGGGAAAGGCTGGTAGGGTCCTACAATGAGCAGTTCTTC.

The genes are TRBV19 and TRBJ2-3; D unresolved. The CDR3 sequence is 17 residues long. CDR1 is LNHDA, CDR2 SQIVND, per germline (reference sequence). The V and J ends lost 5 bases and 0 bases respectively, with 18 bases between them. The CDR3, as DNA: TGTGCCAGTAGTCAGGAATGGCTCCAGTCTAGCACAGATACGCAGTATTTT. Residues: CASSQEWLQSSTDTQYF.

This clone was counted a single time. CDR3 bases: TGTGCCAGCAGCGTATCGGAGAGCGAGCAGTACTTC. Translation gives CASSVSESEQYF. V is TRBV9 and J is TRBJ2-7; D unresolved. CDR3 length: 12 residues. Per the germline V gene, CDR1 is SGDLS and CDR2 is YYNGEE. The V end lost 1 base, the J end lost 6 bases, and 8 bases lay between the germline ends.